The source of this TCR beta chain is a study of T cells in Graves' hyperthyroidism and ophthalmopathy. This clonotype was seen more than once but under ten times. Clinical symptoms, serum thyroxine and TRAb, thyroid ultrasound and orbital computed tomography were used for the diagnoses. TCR beta CDR3 region amplification was performed from RNA transcripts. First-round RT-PCR targeting the TCR CDR3 was performed with the HTBI primer set. TCRdb reanalysed the multiplex PCR reads using MiXCR and keeps one entry per CDR3 protein. The sample shows around 520,000 distinct CDR3 sequences, about 15% of them seen only once. This CDR3 has 15 amino acids. Germline values: CDR1 SGHTA, CDR2 FQGNSA. Trimming took 1 base from V and 3 from J, leaving 10 bases between them.

The source material was blood. The clonotype comes from a woman aged 18-29 years with Graves' hyperthyroidism. The chain joins TRBV7-2 to TRBJ1-5; D ambiguous. CDR3 loop: CASSLGWGVNQPQHF. The CDR3 nucleotides are TGTGCCAGCAGCTTAGGGTGGGGAGTCAATCAGCCCCAGCATTTT.